The following is a T cell receptor (beta chain) sequence with its context. The antigen remains undetermined. This PCR relied on a set of 60 Vbeta primers and 13 Jbeta primers. Using immunoSEQ multiplex PCR, the repertoire was profiled, and TCRdb retains in-frame clones only, with some absent. The sample yields roughly 190,000 clones, roughly 76% seen once. The source of the sample is a study of cytomegalovirus exposure and HLA in healthy donors. Study-level findings and limits: Overall, roughly 170 TCR beta chains were annotated as cytomegalovirus-associated.

The sequenced sample consisted of PBMCs. This TCR was sampled from a man aged 35-49 years in good health and CMV-seropositive.

The CDR3 region is CASSQDAPLGGTEAFF. Written as DNA, the CDR3 is TGTGCCAGCAGCCAAGATGCGCCCCTAGGAGGCACTGAAGCTTTCTTT. This chain uses TRBV4-2 with TRBJ1-1; no definite D call. Trimming shortened V by 0 bases and J by 4 bases, and 15 bases separated the two germline ends. The CDR3 sequence is 16 residues long. Looked up from germline, CDR1 is LGHNA and CDR2 is YNFKEQ.